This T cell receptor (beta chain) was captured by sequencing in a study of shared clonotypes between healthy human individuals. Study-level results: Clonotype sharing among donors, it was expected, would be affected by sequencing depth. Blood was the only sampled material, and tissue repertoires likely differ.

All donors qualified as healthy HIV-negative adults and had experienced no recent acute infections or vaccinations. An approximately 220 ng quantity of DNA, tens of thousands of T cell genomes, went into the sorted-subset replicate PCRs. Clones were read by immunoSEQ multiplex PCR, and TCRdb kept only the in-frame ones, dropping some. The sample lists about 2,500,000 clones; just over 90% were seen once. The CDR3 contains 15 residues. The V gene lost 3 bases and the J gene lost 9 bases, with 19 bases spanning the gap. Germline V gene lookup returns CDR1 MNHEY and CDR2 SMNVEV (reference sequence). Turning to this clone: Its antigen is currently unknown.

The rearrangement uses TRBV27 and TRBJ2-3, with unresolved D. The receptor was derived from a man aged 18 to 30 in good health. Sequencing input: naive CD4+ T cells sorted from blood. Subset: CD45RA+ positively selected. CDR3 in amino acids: CASSFGPISPGTQYF. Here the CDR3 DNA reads TGTGCCAGCAGTTTCGGGCCGATCTCCCCAGGCACGCAGTATTTT.